This T cell receptor beta chain was captured by sequencing in a study of cytomegalovirus exposure and HLA in healthy donors. Study overall: Earlier results showed some 120 million unique TCR beta sequences derived from about 179 million T cells. General study findings and limits: The study flagged some 180 TCR beta chains as cytomegalovirus-associated. Excluded: some indistinguishable V segments such as TRBV6-2 and TRBV6-3.

The germline V gene encodes CDR1 KGHSH and CDR2 LQKENI. V was pared by 2 bases and J by 2 bases, with 0 bases of the junction left unmatched. This CDR3 is built from 14 residues. The PCR ran on 60 Vbeta and 13 Jbeta primers. TCRdb keeps only in-frame clones here, not all; method: immunoSEQ multiplex PCR. The sample records roughly 130,000 clones, about 76% being singletons. Nominally healthy donors were sampled, though unrecorded immune exposures were likely. This clone was detected a few times. The antigen is undetermined. The clonotype originates from a middle-aged man in good health and CMV-seropositive. The chain recombines TRBV18 with TRBJ1-3; 7 nucleotides match TRBD1. The specimen sequenced was PBMCs. The CDR3 reads CASSPRGPGNTIYF. The CDR3 region has the DNA TGTGCCAGCTCACCAAGGGGGCCTGGAAACACCATATATTTT. Together with reference TRBV18 and TRBJ1-3, the CDR3 gives the full variable domain: NAGVMQNPRHLVRRRGQEARLRCSPMKGHSHVYWYRQLPEEGLKFMVYLQKENIIDESGMPKERFSAEFPKEGPSILRIQQVVRGDSAAYFCASSPRGPGNTIYFGEGSWLTVV.